These 27 T cell receptor beta chains were all obtained from the same sample, sequenced in a study of control samples from healthy donors and cancer patients. Produced via immunoSEQ multiplex PCR; TCRdb's table is partial and in-frame only. Among under 150,000 clones listed, 89% were seen once. The source material was blood. The source is a man aged 25 to 45 in good health.

The gene calls are TRBV3-1 (or the pseudogene TRBV3-2) and TRBJ2-7; TRBD1 matches 7 bases. This CDR3 comprises 17 residues. The junction had 13 bases not matched to a gene; V was cut back by 3 bases and J by 2 bases. The germline V gene has CDR1 LGHDT and CDR2 YNNKEL (reference sequence). The CDR3 loop reads CASSQKIRQDRPYEQYF. The CDR3 DNA follows: TGTGCCAGCAGCCAGAAAATCCGCCAGGACAGGCCCTACGAGCAGTACTTC.

The J gene is TRBJ2-5, the V gene TRBV4-3; D might be TRBD2 (7 bases). The CDR3 is made up of 20 amino acids. Germline V gene sequence: CDR1 LGHNA, CDR2 YSLEER. The ends were cut back, 3 bases at V and 5 bases at J, with 31 bases in the middle. The CDR3 DNA reads as TGCGCCAGCAGCCAGGGTGTGACGGGAGATAGGGGGGGGCATGTGGAGACCCAGTACTTC. Residues: CASSQGVTGDRGGHVETQYF.

This chain joins TRBV5-1 and TRBJ2-3, with D tentatively TRBD1 (6 bases). CDR3 length equals 15 residues. Trimming pared 0 bases from V and 1 base from J, leaving 9 bases between. Germline V gene sequence: CDR1 SGHRS, CDR2 YFSETQ. The CDR3: CASSLVGGGTDTQYF. In nucleotides, the CDR3 is TGCGCCAGCAGCTTGGTAGGGGGAGGCACAGATACGCAGTATTTT. The full variable domain, completed using reference TRBV5-1 and TRBJ2-3, is KAGVTQTPRYLIKTRGQQVTLSCSPISGHRSVSWYQQTPGQGLQFLFEYFSETQRNKGNFPGRFSGRQFSNSRSEMNVSTLELGDSALYLCASSLVGGGTDTQYFGPGTRLTVL.

The rearrangement joins TRBV27 to TRBJ2-7; D tentatively reads TRBD1 or TRBD2 (5 bases each). CDR1 and CDR2 from the germline V gene are MNHEY and SMNVEV (reference sequence). V shed 4 bases and J shed 2 bases, with 18 bases lying between them. The CDR3 sequence is 16 residues long. The CDR3 reads CASSSWTGTGTYEQYF. The CDR3 nucleotides are TGTGCCAGCAGTTCCTGGACCGGGACGGGAACCTACGAGCAGTACTTC.

This sequence joins TRBV4-3 and TRBJ2-2; the match to TRBD1 covers 8 bases. V shed 0 bases, J shed 5 bases, and the junction held 8 bases outside the gene matches. The CDR3 is 17 amino acids. Germline CDR1 reads LGHNA; CDR2 reads YSLEER. CDR3 DNA: TGCGCCAGCAGCCAAGAGCCCCACAGGGGGAGGACCGGGGAGCTGTTTTTT. Translating gives CASSQEPHRGRTGELFF.

V usage is TRBV2 and J usage is TRBJ2-3; D is possibly TRBD1 or TRBD2 (5 bases each). Trimming left V 7 bases short and J 1 base short, with 9 bases between. The CDR3 contains 13 residues. Germline CDR1 is SNHLY and CDR2 is FYNNEI. The CDR3 DNA sequence: TGTGCCAGCACCATGGGGGGCACAGATACGCAGTATTTT. This codes for CASTMGGTDTQYF.

This clone was seen just once. The CDR3 sequence is CASSQRTYEQYF. The CDR3, as DNA: TGTGCCAGCAGTCAACGAACCTACGAGCAGTACTTC. The chain employs TRBV6-2 or TRBV6-3 and TRBJ2-7, with no clear D. Trimming took off 5 bases at V and 2 bases at J, with 7 bases between the two ends. The CDR3 sequence is 12 residues long. Per germline, CDR1 MNHEY and CDR2 SVGEGT.

The chain combines TRBV3-1 (or the pseudogene TRBV3-2) with TRBJ1-4; D is ambiguous. Germline V gives CDR1 LGHDT, CDR2 YNNKEL (reference sequence). The CDR3 covers 14 residues. V was clipped by 2 bases and J by 5 bases, with 9 bases between them. CDR3 DNA: TGTGCCAGCAGCCAATATTCGGCCAATGAAAAACTGTTTTTT. Amino acids: CASSQYSANEKLFF.

The gene calls are TRBV11-2 and TRBJ2-7; TRBD1 agrees at 10 bases. V was pared by 5 bases and J by 6 bases, with 7 bases of the junction left unmatched. Germline V CDR1 and CDR2: SGHAT, FQNNGV. The CDR3 consists of 14 residues. DNA of the CDR3: TGTGCCAGCAGCGTAGGGACAGGGGCCGGCGAGCAGTACTTC. Amino acids: CASSVGTGAGEQYF.

The chain has TRBV13 and TRBJ2-6; 8 nucleotides agree with TRBD1. Germline trimming cut 3 bases from V and 3 bases from J; bases unmatched to any gene: 13. The CDR3 contains 19 residues. The germline CDR1 and CDR2 sequences are PRHDT and FYEKMQ (reference sequence). CDR3 region: CASSLGHGSQGGGANVLTF. The CDR3 nucleotides are TGTGCCAGCAGCTTGGGTCATGGATCACAGGGGGGTGGGGCCAACGTCCTGACTTTC.

The V and J genes are TRBV24-1 and TRBJ2-1; D is possibly TRBD2 (6 bases). Trimming pared 1 base from V and 5 bases from J, leaving 8 bases between. Germline CDR1 is KGHDR and CDR2 is SFDVKD. The CDR3 consists of 14 residues. CDR3 DNA sequence: TGTGCCACCAGTGATTTTGGACTAAACAATGAGCAGTTCTTC. As protein: CATSDFGLNNEQFF.

The V call is TRBV5-5, the J call TRBJ2-1; the match to TRBD1 covers 7 bases. After removal of 0 bases from V and 5 bases from J, the junction contained 8 bases not matched to a gene. This CDR3 contains 16 residues. CDR1 and CDR2 from the germline V gene are SGHKS and YYEKEE (reference sequence). The CDR3 sequence: CASSLGQGRLDNEQFF. CDR3 coding DNA: TGTGCCAGCAGCTTGGGACAGGGAAGATTGGACAATGAGCAGTTCTTC.

The chain joins TRBV5-1 to TRBJ1-1; 7 bases match TRBD1. The CDR3 is made up of 15 amino acids. Trimming cost V 3 bases and J 8 bases; bases outside gene matches: 13. Germline CDR1 and CDR2: SGHRS and YFSETQ. DNA for the CDR3: TGCGCCAGCAGCTGGAAAACGAGTTCGGACAGGGAAGCTTTCTTT. Its protein is CASSWKTSSDREAFF.

The CDR3 region is CASSLTALEGGNIQYF. The CDR3, as DNA: TGTGCCAGCAGCCTCACTGCCCTTGAGGGGGGGAACATTCAGTACTTC. The chain is built from TRBV6-6 and TRBJ2-4; a weak D match, TRBD2 (7 bases). Trimming stripped 6 bases from V and 7 bases from J, with 22 bases between. Germline CDR1 reads MNHNY; CDR2 reads SVGAGI (reference sequence). The CDR3 runs 16 residues.

This sequence joins TRBV11-2 and TRBJ1-1; tentative D call: TRBD1 (6 bases). Trimming stripped 5 bases from V and 8 bases from J, with 12 bases between. This CDR3 comprises 12 residues. CDR1 is SGHAT, CDR2 FQNNGV, per germline. The CDR3 coding sequence is TGTGCCAGCAGCCGGGGGGCTCAGGAAGCTTTCTTT. This sequence encodes CASSRGAQEAFF.

This clone was recorded only once. The chain uses TRBV5-8 and TRBJ2-3; TRBD2 matches at 8 bases. V lost 2 bases and J lost 0; bases outside the gene matches: 2. Germline lookup yields CDR1 SGHTS and CDR2 YDEGEE. CDR3 size: 15 residues. CDR3 region: CASSLLAESTDTQYF. The CDR3, as DNA: TGTGCCAGCAGCTTACTAGCGGAAAGCACAGATACGCAGTATTTT.

The V and J genes are TRBV6-2 or TRBV6-3 and TRBJ1-5; no clear D. This CDR3 has 14 amino acids. In germline, CDR1 is MNHEY, CDR2 SVGEGT. V was trimmed by 3 bases and J by 3 bases, leaving 9 bases between them. The CDR3 bases are TGTGCCAGCAGTTATTCCATACCCAATCAGCCCCAGCATTTT. This codes for CASSYSIPNQPQHF.

This chain uses TRBV7-3 with TRBJ2-3; 7 bases align to TRBD2. Germline-derived CDR1 and CDR2 are SGHTA and FQGTGA. J lost 4 bases, V lost 5 bases, and 12 bases had no gene match. The CDR3 runs 16 residues. CDR3 region: CASSLSGGGISDTQYF. CDR3 in DNA: TGTGCCAGCAGCCTCAGTGGGGGAGGGATATCAGATACGCAGTATTTT.

This clone has just one count. The rearrangement uses TRBV9 and TRBJ1-4, with TRBD1 matching over 7 bases. Germline V gene lookup returns CDR1 SGDLS and CDR2 YYNGEE. The V gene end was trimmed by 4 bases and the J gene end by 4 bases; junction bases not matched to a gene: 13. This CDR3 is built from 17 residues. The CDR3, as DNA: TGTGCCAGCAGCTCGAGATCTGACAGGGTCGGTAATGAAAAACTGTTTTTT. It specifies CASSSRSDRVGNEKLFF.

The chain combines TRBV6-1 with TRBJ1-1, with a tentative D call TRBD1 (6 bases). V lost 2 bases and J 7 bases, leaving 20 bases between the germline ends. The germline V gene has CDR1 MNHNS and CDR2 SASEGT. The CDR3 spans 16 residues. The CDR3 loop is CASSENQGLPPIEAFF. The CDR3 DNA is TGTGCCAGCAGTGAAAATCAGGGGTTACCCCCCATTGAAGCTTTCTTT.

CDR3 sequence (DNA): TGTGCCAGCAGGACTGAGTCGGTCGGGGAGCTGTTTTTT. This sequence encodes CASRTESVGELFF. The V gene is TRBV2, the J gene TRBJ2-2; D is ambiguous. V lost 6 bases and J 7 bases, leaving 12 bases between the germline ends. The germline CDR1 and CDR2 sequences are SNHLY and FYNNEI. The length of the CDR3 is 13 residues.

The V gene is TRBV24-1, the J gene TRBJ2-7, with 7 bases identical to TRBD1. The CDR3 totals 15 residues. V was pared by 3 bases and J by 2 bases, with 6 bases of the junction left unmatched. Germline assignment: CDR1 KGHDR and CDR2 SFDVKD. The CDR3 loop is CATSDTYRGTYEQYF. For the CDR3, the DNA is TGTGCCACCAGTGATACCTACAGGGGAACCTACGAGCAGTACTTC.

CDR3 sequence reads: CASSTGAEYGYTF. The CDR3 DNA reads TGTGCCAGCAGCACAGGGGCTGAGTATGGCTACACCTTC. V and J are TRBV2 and TRBJ1-2, with 7 bases identical to TRBD1. The CDR3 runs to 13 residues. From germline, CDR1 is SNHLY and CDR2 FYNNEI. With V trimmed by 6 bases and J by 5 bases, 6 bases remained unmatched.

The chain employs TRBV12-3 or TRBV12-4 and TRBJ2-1, with 11 bases that match TRBD2. The CDR3 is 13 amino acids. The V gene end was trimmed by 6 bases and the J gene end by 16 bases; junction bases not matched to a gene: 11. CDR3 region: CASSKTSGSGVFF. CDR3 nucleotides: TGTGCCAGCAGCAAAACTAGCGGGAGTGGGGTTTTCTTC.

About this clone: The sample carries other DNA sequences with the same CDR3. The chain is built from TRBV9 and TRBJ2-7; 12 bases are a match to TRBD2. CDR1 is SGDLS, CDR2 YYNGEE, per germline. This CDR3 has 17 residues. The V segment lost 3 bases and the J segment 7 bases; nucleotides outside the gene matches: 14. The CDR3 DNA reads as TGTGCCAGCAGCGGGGGACGACTAGCGGGAGTGGGGGGGGAGCAGTACTTC. Its translation is CASSGGRLAGVGGEQYF.

DNA for the CDR3: TGTGCCAGTAGTACTCGGCGTAGGGAACATACGCAGTATTTT. Residues: CASSTRRREHTQYF. The gene calls are TRBV19 and TRBJ2-3; unclear D gene. Germline CDR1 and CDR2: LNHDA and SQIVND (reference sequence). The CDR3 loop spans 14 amino acids. V shed 4 bases and J shed 7 bases, with 15 bases lying between them.

This chain uses TRBV7-9 with TRBJ1-2; D is uncertain. The V and J ends lost 1 base and 0 bases respectively, with 15 bases between them. The CDR3 runs 17 residues. Germline CDR1 is SEHNR and CDR2 is FQNEAQ (reference sequence). The CDR3 region is CASSLGLEAQANYGYTF. CDR3 in DNA: TGTGCCAGCAGCTTAGGCCTTGAGGCCCAAGCTAACTATGGCTACACCTTC.